Listed here is a single TCR beta chain. The target antigen is unknown. The sample comes from a study of cytomegalovirus exposure and HLA in healthy donors. PCR amplification relied on 60 Vbeta primers (plus 13 Jbeta primers). Repertoires were generated with immunoSEQ multiplex PCR, while TCRdb's copy carries only in-frame clones and drops some. This sample yields more than 150,000 clones, of which more than 80% are seen a single time; about 2.6% belongs to the top ten. This CDR3 has 13 amino acids. Per germline, CDR1 SNHLY and CDR2 FYNNEI. V lost 4 bases, J lost 5 bases, and 3 bases stayed unmatched. Whole-study results and caveats: What a later analysis showed was that several of the most significant clusters appeared linked to common viral pathogens. Researchers counted around 180 TCR beta chains as cytomegalovirus-associated. Trimming of TCR beta V- and J-genes showed a link, identified in a later analysis, to a missense DCLRE1C variant. Immune exposure information comprised only CMV serostatus.

The source material was PBMCs. This chain uses TRBV2 with TRBJ2-5, with TRBD1 identical over 8 bases. This sequence originates from a woman aged 50 to 60 in good health and CMV-seropositive. CDR3 bases: TGTGCCAGCAGTGTTGGGGACAGGGAGACCCAGTACTTC. As protein: CASSVGDRETQYF. Full variable domain (outside the CDR3, taken from reference TRBV2 and TRBJ2-5): EPEVTQTPSHQVTQMGQEVILRCVPISNHLYFYWYRQILGQKVEFLVSFYNNEISEKSEIFDDQFSVERPDGSNFTLKIRSTKLEDSAMYFCASSVGDRETQYFGPGTRLLVL.